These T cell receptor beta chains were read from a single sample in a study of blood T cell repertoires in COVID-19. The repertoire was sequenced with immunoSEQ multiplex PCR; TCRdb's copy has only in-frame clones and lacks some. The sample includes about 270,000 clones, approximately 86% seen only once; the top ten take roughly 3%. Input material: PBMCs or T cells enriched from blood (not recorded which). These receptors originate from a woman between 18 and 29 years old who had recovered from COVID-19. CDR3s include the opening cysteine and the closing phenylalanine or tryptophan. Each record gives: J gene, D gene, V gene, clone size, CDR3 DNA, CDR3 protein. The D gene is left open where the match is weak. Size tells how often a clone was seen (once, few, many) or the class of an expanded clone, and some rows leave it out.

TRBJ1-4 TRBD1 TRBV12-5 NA TGTGCTAGTGGTTTGACACGACAGGGGAATGAAAAACTGTTTTTT CASGLTRQGNEKLFF
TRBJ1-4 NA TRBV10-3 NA TGTGCCATCAGTGGCGGACCCGGGGGTAATGAAAAACTGTTTTTT CAISGGPGGNEKLFF
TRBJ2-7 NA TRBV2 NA TGTGCCAGTCACTTCTCGAATCCCTACGAGCAGTACTTC CASHFSNPYEQYF
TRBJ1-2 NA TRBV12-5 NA TGTGCTAGTGGTTTGGTACCTGGGGGGTATGGCTACACCTTC CASGLVPGGYGYTF
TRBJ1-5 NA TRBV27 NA TGTGCCAGCAGTTTGTCAGGGCCCTATAGCAATCAGCCCCAGCATTTT CASSLSGPYSNQPQHF
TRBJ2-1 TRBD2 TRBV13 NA TGTGCCAGCAGCTCAGCGGGGGCATACTCCTACAATGAGCAGTTCTTC CASSSAGAYSYNEQFF
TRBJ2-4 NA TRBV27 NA TGTGCTCGTACGGGCATTCAGTACTTC CARTGIQYF
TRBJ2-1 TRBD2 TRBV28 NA TGTGCCAGCAGGCGGGAGTGGGGCAATGAGCAGTTCTTC CASRREWGNEQFF
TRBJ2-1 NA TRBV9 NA TGTGCCAGCAGCGTAGGCAGGGCACTCAATGAGCAGTTCTTC CASSVGRALNEQFF
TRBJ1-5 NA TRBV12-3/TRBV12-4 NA TGTGCCAGCAGTTTATCGACAAATCAGCCCCAGCATTTT CASSLSTNQPQHF
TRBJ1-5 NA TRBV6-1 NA TGTGCCAGCAGTGAAGGGTTGACAGTATCTTTTGGCAATCAGCCCCAGCATTTT CASSEGLTVSFGNQPQHF
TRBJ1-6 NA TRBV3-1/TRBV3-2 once TGTGCCAGCAGCCAAAGGGGGAATTCACCCCTCCACTTT CASSQRGNSPLHF
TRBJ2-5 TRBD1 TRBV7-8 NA TGTGCCAGCAGCTTAGCCACCGGGACAGGGGGCCCTCTTGGGACCCAGTACTTC CASSLATGTGGPLGTQYF
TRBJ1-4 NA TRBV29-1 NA TGCAGCGGGTGGCAGGGCGGTAATGAAAAACTGTTTTTT CSGWQGGNEKLFF
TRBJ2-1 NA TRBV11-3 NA TGTGCCAGCAGCTTAGCCCGGACAGTCTCCTACAATGAGCAGTTCTTC CASSLARTVSYNEQFF
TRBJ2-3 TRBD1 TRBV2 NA TGTGCCAGCAGTGAATGGACAGGAAGCACAGATACGCAGTATTTT CASSEWTGSTDTQYF
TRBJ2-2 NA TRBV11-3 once TGTGCCAGCAGCTTTCCCCAGGGGACCGGGGAGCTGTTTTTT CASSFPQGTGELFF